These 27 T cell receptor beta chains originate from one sample sequenced in a study of shared clonotypes between healthy human individuals. Some clones are missing from TCRdb's copy, which holds only in-frame ones; the method was immunoSEQ multiplex PCR. Of about 490,000 clones in the sample, 79% were seen once. The sample was PBMCs. These receptors all stem from a woman aged 40 to 50 in good health. Some clones in this sample may be carry-over from other donors' samples.

This clone was seen once. This chain links TRBV6-4 with TRBJ2-1; maybe TRBD2 (5 bases). V lost 4 bases, J lost 7 bases, and 11 bases lay in between. Germline loops: CDR1 MRHNA, CDR2 SNTAGT. The CDR3 runs to 13 residues. CDR3 coding DNA: TGTGCCAGCAGTGTTTTCCCGGGGAATGAGCAGTTCTTC. Its translation is CASSVFPGNEQFF.

The chain uses TRBV19 and TRBJ1-5; 7 nucleotides align to TRBD1. The CDR3 sequence is 15 residues long. In germline, CDR1 is LNHDA, CDR2 SQIVND (reference sequence). V lost 7 bases, J lost 5 bases, and 11 bases stayed unmatched. The CDR3 spells CASIQGSSTYQPQHF. The CDR3 DNA is TGTGCCAGTATACAGGGGTCATCAACCTATCAGCCCCAGCATTTT.

The J gene is TRBJ1-4, the V gene TRBV5-1, with 9 bases lining up with TRBD1. Germline trimming cut 4 bases from V and 8 bases from J; bases unmatched to any gene: 9. This CDR3 has 15 amino acids. CDR1 and CDR2 from the germline V gene are SGHRS and YFSETQ. CDR3 sequence: CASSATGTGYEKLFF. CDR3 coding DNA: TGCGCCAGCAGCGCGACCGGGACAGGGTACGAAAAACTGTTTTTT. The full variable domain, its missing parts supplied by reference TRBV5-1 and TRBJ1-4, is KAGVTQTPRYLIKTRGQQVTLSCSPISGHRSVSWYQQTPGQGLQFLFEYFSETQRNKGNFPGRFSGRQFSNSRSEMNVSTLELGDSALYLCASSATGTGYEKLFFGSGTQLSVL.

The genes are TRBV11-2 and TRBJ1-2; no clear D. Trimming cost V 3 bases and J 2 bases, with 7 bases left between them. The CDR3 sequence is 13 residues long. Germline V CDR1 and CDR2: SGHAT, FQNNGV. CDR3 bases: TGTGCCAGCAGCTTCGACGCCAACTATGGCTACACCTTC. Its translation is CASSFDANYGYTF.

The chain carries TRBV27 and TRBJ2-3; 7 bases fit TRBD2. CDR1 and CDR2 from the germline V gene are MNHEY and SMNVEV (reference sequence). The ends lost 0 bases at V and 3 bases at J; junction bases unmatched: 6. This CDR3 region has 16 residues. The CDR3 bases are TGTGCCAGCAGTTTATCCCTTTGGGGGGGAACAGATACGCAGTATTTT. It yields the protein CASSLSLWGGTDTQYF.

This rearrangement joins TRBV7-2 to TRBJ1-2; D is unclear. V shed 5 bases and J shed 0 bases, with 10 bases lying between them. The CDR3 has 14 amino acids. Germline lookup yields CDR1 SGHTA and CDR2 FQGNSA. CDR3 loop: CASSRLVANYGYTF. CDR3 coding DNA: TGTGCCAGCAGCCGTTTGGTAGCTAACTATGGCTACACCTTC.

Concerning this clone itself: It is unclear where the CDR3 begins or ends on the DNA, so no DNA is shown, and the CDR3 is as TCRdb lists it. CDR3 residues: CASSTSTGWNGYTF. V is TRBV6-5 and J is TRBJ1-2; the table calls TRBD1, which could not be checked here. Germline values: CDR1 MNHEY, CDR2 SVGAGI. The CDR3 adds up to 14 amino acids, both ends counted.

V usage is TRBV5-4 and J usage is TRBJ2-5, with no clear D. The CDR3 has 14 residues. The germline V and J ends were trimmed by 2 bases and 5 bases, with 13 bases remaining between them. The germline V gene encodes CDR1 SGHNT and CDR2 YYREEE (reference sequence). The CDR3 sequence: CASSFEVGGETQYF. The CDR3 DNA follows: TGTGCCAGCAGCTTTGAAGTTGGTGGGGAGACCCAGTACTTC.

As concerns this clone: The same CDR3 also results from other DNA sequences found in this sample. The chain uses TRBV5-1 and TRBJ2-5; 7 nucleotides agree with TRBD1. Germline V gives CDR1 SGHRS, CDR2 YFSETQ. V lost 0 bases and J lost 3; bases outside the gene matches: 5. This CDR3 has 15 amino acids. The CDR3 coding sequence is TGCGCCAGCAGCTTGGTTGGAACAGGGGAAGAGACCCAGTACTTC. Translating gives CASSLVGTGEETQYF.

With respect to this clone: This specimen includes other DNA sequences encoding the same CDR3. The chain links TRBV18 to TRBJ2-7; D possibly corresponds to TRBD2 (6 bases). Germline V gives CDR1 KGHSH, CDR2 LQKENI. This CDR3 has 14 residues. Trimming shortened V by 6 bases and J by 2 bases, and 14 bases separated the two germline ends. The CDR3 sequence is CASSPGTGAYEQYF. Here the CDR3 DNA reads TGTGCCAGCTCTCCCGGGACGGGGGCCTACGAGCAGTACTTC.

The chain recombines TRBV5-1 with TRBJ2-5; D ambiguous. The DNA matches TRBJ2-7 better at its end, which makes the J call doubtful. This CDR3 contains 13 residues. From germline, CDR1 is SGHRS and CDR2 YFSETQ. As DNA, the CDR3 is TGCGCCAGCAGCTTTAGTCCGGCCTACGAGCAGTACTTC. Protein product: CASSFSPAYEQYF.

This chain connects TRBV5-4 to TRBJ2-2; 8 bases match TRBD2. The length of the CDR3 is 16 residues. Germline assignment: CDR1 SGHNT and CDR2 YYREEE (reference sequence). With 5 bases clipped from V and 9 bases from J, the junction kept 15 bases outside the gene matches. CDR3 sequence reads: CASSAGTRYVHRELFF. CDR3 sequence (DNA): TGTGCCAGCAGTGCCGGGACTAGATATGTCCACAGGGAGCTGTTTTTT. Together with reference TRBV5-4 and TRBJ2-2, the CDR3 gives the full variable domain: ETGVTQSPTHLIKTRGQQVTLRCSSQSGHNTVSWYQQALGQGPQFIFQYYREEENGRGNFPPRFSGLQFPNYSSELNVNALELDDSALYLCASSAGTRYVHRELFFGEGSRLTVL.

This clone was counted a single time. The rearrangement joins TRBV11-3 to TRBJ1-1; a weak D match, TRBD1 (5 bases). The germline V gene encodes CDR1 SGHNT and CDR2 YENEEA. The CDR3 totals 15 residues. Trimming left V 1 base short and J 6 bases short, with 15 bases between. CDR3 sequence (DNA): TGTGCCAGCAGCTTAGGGGGTACAGGAGACGCTGAAGCTTTCTTT. Residues: CASSLGGTGDAEAFF.

This clone has just a few counts. V usage is TRBV19 and J usage is TRBJ2-3; 9 positions agree with TRBD2. The CDR3 sequence is 14 residues long. CDR1 is LNHDA and CDR2 is SQIVND in the germline V gene (reference sequence). After removal of 6 bases from V and 1 base from J, the junction contained 2 bases not matched to a gene. Here the CDR3 DNA reads TGTGCCAGTAGCCGACTAGCGGGCACAGATACGCAGTATTTT. Amino acids: CASSRLAGTDTQYF.

The J gene is TRBJ2-1, the V gene TRBV25-1, with D possibly TRBD2 on 6 matching bases. Deletions cut 7 bases from V and 6 bases from J, with 13 bases between. The CDR3 extends over 13 amino acids. Germline V gene sequence: CDR1 MGHDK, CDR2 SYGVNS. CDR3 bases: TGTGCCAGCAATAAGGGAGGCGGCAATGAGCAGTTCTTC. It translates to CASNKGGGNEQFF.

The chain combines TRBV29-1 with TRBJ1-1; D not certain. CDR3 length: 13 residues. V lost 7 bases to trimming and J lost 1 base, with 13 bases between them. The germline CDR1 and CDR2 sequences are SQVTM and ANQGSEA. The CDR3 reads CSAYPPGNTEAFF. CDR3 in DNA: TGCAGCGCCTATCCTCCTGGGAACACTGAAGCTTTCTTT. Based on the CDR3 plus reference TRBV29-1 and TRBJ1-1, the full variable domain is SAVISQKPSRDICQRGTSLTIQCQVDSQVTMMFWYRQQPGQSLTLIATANQGSEATYESGFVIDKFPISRPNLTFSTLTVSNMSPEDSSIYLCSAYPPGNTEAFFGQGTRLTVV.

This clone was recorded a few times. The J gene is TRBJ1-1, the V gene TRBV27; D is possibly TRBD1 (5 bases). Germline V gives CDR1 MNHEY, CDR2 SMNVEV (reference sequence). Trimming pared 6 bases from V and 0 bases from J, leaving 14 bases between. The CDR3 is made up of 15 amino acids. The chain's CDR3 is CASRPRQRLNTEAFF. The CDR3 DNA is TGTGCCAGCAGGCCGAGACAGAGACTGAACACTGAAGCTTTCTTT.

The chain is built from TRBV7-7 and TRBJ2-5; TRBD2 aligns across 8 bases. This CDR3 comprises 14 residues. Per germline, CDR1 SSHAT and CDR2 FNYEAQ (reference sequence). V dropped 3 bases and J dropped 5; count of bases not matched to a gene: 5. CDR3 sequence (DNA): TGTGCCAGCAGCTTTCAAGCGGGGGTGGAGACCCAGTACTTC. Protein sequence: CASSFQAGVETQYF.

This chain uses TRBV28 with TRBJ1-1; TRBD1 is a possible D gene (6 bases). This CDR3 is 14 amino acids long. The V gene lost 9 bases and the J gene lost 3 bases, with 17 bases spanning the gap. The germline V gene has CDR1 MDHEN and CDR2 SYDVKM. The DNA of the CDR3 is TGTGCCAGTCCCCCTTCACAGGGTCACACTGAAGCTTTCTTT. This encodes CASPPSQGHTEAFF.

This chain uses TRBV6-1 with TRBJ1-2; no definite D call. The V gene lost 1 base and the J gene lost 4 bases, with 16 bases spanning the gap. CDR3 length equals 16 residues. Looked up from germline, CDR1 is MNHNS and CDR2 is SASEGT. CDR3: CASSEVAESAGYGYTF. In nucleotides, the CDR3 is TGTGCCAGCAGTGAAGTAGCGGAATCGGCGGGCTATGGCTACACCTTC.

The chain has TRBV7-9 and TRBJ2-1, with TRBD2 identical over 8 bases. The V gene's germline CDR1 is SEHNR and CDR2 FQNEAQ (reference sequence). CDR3 size: 16 residues. Trimming took 6 bases from V and 1 from J; bases not matched to a gene: 8. CDR3 residues: CASSSRLAQSYNEQFF. Here the CDR3 DNA reads TGTGCCAGCAGTTCGAGACTAGCGCAATCCTACAATGAGCAGTTCTTC.

This chain joins TRBV6-1 and TRBJ2-3; 8 positions agree with TRBD1. The CDR3 extends over 15 amino acids. The J segment lost 5 bases and the V segment lost 5 bases, leaving 9 bases of the junction unmatched. Germline CDR1 reads MNHNS; CDR2 reads SASEGT. CDR3 region: CASSQRQGRKDTQYF. The CDR3 region has the DNA TGTGCCAGCAGTCAGAGACAGGGGCGGAAAGATACGCAGTATTTT.

The gene calls are TRBV28 and TRBJ2-1; TRBD2 aligns across 9 bases. Germline assignment: CDR1 MDHEN and CDR2 SYDVKM. V was pared by 5 bases and J by 4 bases, with 3 bases of the junction left unmatched. CDR3 length: 14 residues. The CDR3 is CASSSGRIYNEQFF. The CDR3 DNA sequence: TGTGCCAGCAGTAGCGGGAGGATTTACAATGAGCAGTTCTTC.

The rearrangement links TRBV4-1 to TRBJ1-4, with TRBD1 matching over 10 bases. Germline V gene data show CDR1 as MGHRA and CDR2 as YSYEKL. The CDR3 runs 15 residues. V was pared by 4 bases and J by 8 bases, with 7 bases of the junction left unmatched. The CDR3 is CASSLRRGQGEKLFF. The CDR3 bases are TGCGCCAGCAGCCTCAGGAGGGGACAGGGGGAAAAACTGTTTTTT.

This clone was counted a single time. The chain has TRBV29-1 and TRBJ1-2; D remains unclear. The CDR3 length is 13 residues. Germline assignment: CDR1 SQVTM and CDR2 ANQGSEA. With 5 bases removed from V and 2 bases from J, the gap between germline ends came to 12 bases. In nucleotides, the CDR3 is TGCAGCGTTTACAACCCCCGCAACTATGGCTACACCTTC. Protein: CSVYNPRNYGYTF.

This clone was observed a handful of times. The chain has TRBV9 and TRBJ2-5; 7 nucleotides agree with TRBD2. The germline gives CDR1 SGDLS, CDR2 YYNGEE. V lost 10 bases, J lost 0 bases, and 6 bases stayed unmatched. The CDR3 is 13 residues long. The CDR3 DNA reads as TGTGCCTCCCAGCGGGGCTACCAAGAGACCCAGTACTTC. Its protein product is CASQRGYQETQYF.

J is TRBJ2-6 and V is TRBV4-3; D possibly uses TRBD1 or TRBD2 (5 bases each). From germline, CDR1 is LGHNA and CDR2 YSLEER. V lost 0 bases and J 2 bases, leaving 11 bases between the germline ends. The CDR3 has 17 residues. The chain's CDR3 is CASSQEGVGTGANVLTF. CDR3 nucleotide sequence: TGCGCCAGCAGCCAAGAGGGGGTAGGAACTGGGGCCAACGTCCTGACTTTC.